The clone carrying this TCR beta chain was found many times. What it recognizes is unknown. Time point noted: newly diagnosed GD, antithyroid drugs for less than 3 months. The authors made the TCR library using RNA they extracted from PBMCs. Germline loops: CDR1 GTSNPN, CDR2 SVGIG (reference sequence). V gave up 4 bases and J gave up 0 bases, with 11 bases separating them. The CDR3 is 14 amino acids. These data originate in a study of regulatory T cells in long-lasting Graves disease. Study in general: Less than 3 months of antithyroid drugs had been taken by newly diagnosed Graves' patients. Study-level results: Persistent Graves' patients showed a TCR diversity that was lower than that of newly diagnosed ones.

Sequencing libraries for TCR beta were prepared with iRepertoire HTBI primers and Arm-PCR of CDR3 regions. Original data processing: Segment identification across samples yielded 62 TRBV and some 13 TRBJ segments. TCRdb ran MiXCR on the multiplex PCR reads and lists one entry per CDR3 protein. TCRdb, rather than the study authors, made the V and J calls. Among hundreds of thousands of distinct CDR3 sequences listed, about 14% were seen once. This sequence originates from a female donor with Graves disease. The material sequenced was peripheral blood mononuclear cells (PBMCs), taken at new diagnosis, from a patient treated with antithyroid drugs. The rearrangement uses TRBV30 and TRBJ2-3; a possible D gene is TRBD2 (6 bases). This CDR3 is CAWTSGRSTDTQYF. The CDR3 nucleotides read TGTGCCTGGACAAGCGGGCGTAGCACAGATACGCAGTATTTT.